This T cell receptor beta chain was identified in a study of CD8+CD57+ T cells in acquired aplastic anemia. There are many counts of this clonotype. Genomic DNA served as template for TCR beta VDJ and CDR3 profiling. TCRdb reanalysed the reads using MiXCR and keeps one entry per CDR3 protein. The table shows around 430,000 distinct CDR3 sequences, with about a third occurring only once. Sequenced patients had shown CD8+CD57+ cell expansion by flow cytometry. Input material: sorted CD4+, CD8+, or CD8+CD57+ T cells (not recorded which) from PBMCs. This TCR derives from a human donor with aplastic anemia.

The CDR3 sequence is CASSATGTGVTF. The DNA for the CDR3 is TGTGCCAGTAGTGCGACCGGGACAGGGGTCACCTTC. The chain links TRBV19 to TRBJ1-2; TRBD1 matches 10 bases. The CDR3 has 12 amino acids. Germline V gene sequence: CDR1 LNHDA, CDR2 SQIVND (reference sequence). Trimming removed 5 bases from V and 13 bases from J; junction bases left unmatched: 7.